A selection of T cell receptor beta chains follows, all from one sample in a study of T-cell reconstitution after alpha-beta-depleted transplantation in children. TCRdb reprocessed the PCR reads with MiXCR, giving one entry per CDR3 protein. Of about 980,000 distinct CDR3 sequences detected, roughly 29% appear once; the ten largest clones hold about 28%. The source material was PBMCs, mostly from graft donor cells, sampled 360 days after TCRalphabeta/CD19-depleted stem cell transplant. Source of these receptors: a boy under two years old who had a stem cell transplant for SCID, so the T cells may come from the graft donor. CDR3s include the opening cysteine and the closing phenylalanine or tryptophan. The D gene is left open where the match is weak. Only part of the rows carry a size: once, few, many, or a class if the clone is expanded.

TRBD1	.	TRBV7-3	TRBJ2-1	CASSLTPGQYNEQFF	TGTGCCAGCAGCCTCACCCCGGGACAGTACAATGAGCAGTTCTTC
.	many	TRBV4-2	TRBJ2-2	CASSQIGGVGTGELFF	TGTGCCAGCAGCCAAATTGGCGGGGTGGGCACCGGGGAGCTGTTTTTT
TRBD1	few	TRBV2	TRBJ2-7	CASTPGQGREQYF	TGTGCCAGCACTCCGGGACAGGGACGGGAGCAGTACTTC
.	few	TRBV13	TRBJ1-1	CASSLEINTEAFF	TGTGCCAGCAGCCTCGAGATTAACACTGAAGCTTTCTTT
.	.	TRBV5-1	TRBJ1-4	CASRNGGATNEKLFF	TGCGCCAGCAGAAACGGGGGTGCAACTAATGAAAAACTGTTTTTT
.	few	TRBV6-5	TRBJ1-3	CASRSNRVGNTIYF	TGTGCCAGCAGGTCCAACAGGGTGGGAAACACCATATATTTT
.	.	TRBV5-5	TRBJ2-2	CASSLAGITNTGELFF	TGTGCCAGCAGCTTGGCAGGGATAACGAACACCGGGGAGCTGTTTTTT
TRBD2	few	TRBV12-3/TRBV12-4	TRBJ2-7	CASSGLAGTYEQYF	TGTGCCAGCAGTGGACTAGCGGGGACCTACGAGCAGTACTTC
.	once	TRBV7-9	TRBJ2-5	CASSSRGALGRETQYF	TGTGCCAGCAGCTCCCGGGGGGCCCTCGGAAGGGAGACCCAGTACTTC
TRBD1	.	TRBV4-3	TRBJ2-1	CAISQGTANEQFF	TGCGCCATCAGCCAAGGGACAGCTAATGAGCAGTTCTTC
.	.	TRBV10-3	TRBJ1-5	CAISERPVSNQPQHF	TGTGCCATCAGTGAACGCCCCGTTAGCAATCAGCCCCAGCATTTT
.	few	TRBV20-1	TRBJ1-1	CSARVPGFLNTEAFF	TGCAGTGCTAGGGTGCCAGGGTTCCTGAACACTGAAGCTTTCTTT
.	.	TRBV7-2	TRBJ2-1	CASSLASGKVARSYNEQFF	TGTGCCAGCAGCTTAGCGTCGGGTAAGGTAGCGAGATCTTACAATGAGCAGTTCTTC
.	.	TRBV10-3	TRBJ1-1	CAISEGFMNTEAFF	TGTGCCATCAGTGAGGGTTTCATGAACACTGAAGCTTTCTTT
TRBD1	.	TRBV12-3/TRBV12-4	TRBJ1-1	CASSSGQGARGSTEAFF	TGTGCCAGCAGTTCGGGACAGGGGGCGAGAGGTAGTACTGAAGCTTTCTTT
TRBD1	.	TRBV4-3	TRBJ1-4	CASSQDRDRDVRGEKLFF	TGCGCCAGCAGCCAAGATCGGGACAGGGATGTTCGTGGTGAAAAACTGTTTTTT
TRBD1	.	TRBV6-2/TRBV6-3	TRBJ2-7	CASSYSVQGTYSYEQYF	TGTGCCAGCAGTTACTCGGTACAGGGGACCTACTCCTACGAGCAGTACTTC
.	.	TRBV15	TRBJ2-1	CATSRDLTYNEQFF	TGTGCCACCAGCAGAGATCTAACGTACAATGAGCAGTTCTTC
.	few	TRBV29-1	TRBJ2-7	CSVEGETGTLPYEQYF	TGCAGCGTTGAAGGTGAGACCGGGACATTACCCTACGAGCAGTACTTC
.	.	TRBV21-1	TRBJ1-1	CASSKDGSGRETEAFF	TGTGCCAGCAGCAAAGATGGGTCGGGGAGGGAGACTGAAGCTTTCTTT
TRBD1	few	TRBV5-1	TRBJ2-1	CASSPTPGQAHNEQFF	TGCGCCAGCAGCCCCACCCCGGGACAGGCCCACAATGAGCAGTTCTTC
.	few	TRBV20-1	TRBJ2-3	CSATTGLPGVTDTQYF	TGCAGTGCCACCACGGGACTCCCCGGGGTCACAGATACGCAGTATTTT